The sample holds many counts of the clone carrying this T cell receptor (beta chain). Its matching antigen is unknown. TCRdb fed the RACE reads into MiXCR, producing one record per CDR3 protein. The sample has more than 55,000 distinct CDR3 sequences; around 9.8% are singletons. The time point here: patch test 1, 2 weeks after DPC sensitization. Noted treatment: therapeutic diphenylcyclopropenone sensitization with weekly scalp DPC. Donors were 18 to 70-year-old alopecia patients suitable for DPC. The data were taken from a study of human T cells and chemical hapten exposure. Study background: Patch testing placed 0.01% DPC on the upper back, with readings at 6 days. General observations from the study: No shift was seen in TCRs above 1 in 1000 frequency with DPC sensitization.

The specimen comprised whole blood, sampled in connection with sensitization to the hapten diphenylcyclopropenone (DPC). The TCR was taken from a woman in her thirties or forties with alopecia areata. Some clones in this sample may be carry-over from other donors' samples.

The CDR3 region is CASTVTTGDNTGELFF. In nucleotides, the CDR3 is TGTGCCAGCACCGTGACCACAGGAGACAACACCGGGGAGCTGTTTTTT. The chain combines TRBV7-9 with TRBJ2-2; D might be TRBD1 (5 bases). Per germline, CDR1 SEHNR and CDR2 FQNEAQ (reference sequence). There are 16 residues in the CDR3. Trimming shortened V by 7 bases and J by 2 bases, and 17 bases separated the two germline ends.